Given below is one T cell receptor beta chain in context. Its antigen is currently unknown. Clones were read by immunoSEQ multiplex PCR, and TCRdb kept only the in-frame ones, dropping some. The sample has 220,000 or so clones; approximately 80% are singletons. This CDR3 comprises 16 residues. V gave up 4 bases and J gave up 6 bases; unmatched junction bases: 10. Germline V gives CDR1 SQVTM, CDR2 ANQGSEA. This record comes from a study of cytomegalovirus exposure and HLA in healthy donors. Study findings and constraints: The study found most TCR sequences rare, yet found some public TCRs in many donors.

Material: PBMCs. The V and J genes are TRBV29-1 and TRBJ2-1; 12 nucleotides agree with TRBD2. The TCR sequence derives from a woman aged 25 to 39 in good health and CMV-seropositive. CDR3 in amino acids: CSVVRTASGRANEQFF. Here the CDR3 DNA reads TGCAGCGTTGTGCGTACAGCTAGCGGGAGGGCCAATGAGCAGTTCTTC.